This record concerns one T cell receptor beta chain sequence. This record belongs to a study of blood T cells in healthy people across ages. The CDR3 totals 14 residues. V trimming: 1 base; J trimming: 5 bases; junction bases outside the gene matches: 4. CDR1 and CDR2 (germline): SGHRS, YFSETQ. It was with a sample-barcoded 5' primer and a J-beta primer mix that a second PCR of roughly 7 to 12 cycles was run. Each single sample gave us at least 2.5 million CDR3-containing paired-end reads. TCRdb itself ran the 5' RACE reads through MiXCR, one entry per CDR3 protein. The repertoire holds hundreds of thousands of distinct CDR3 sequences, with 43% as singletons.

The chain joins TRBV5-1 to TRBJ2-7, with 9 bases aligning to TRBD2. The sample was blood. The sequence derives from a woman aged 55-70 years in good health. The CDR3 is CASSLRGGGHEQYF. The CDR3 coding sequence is TGCGCCAGCAGCTTGCGCGGGGGGGGCCACGAGCAGTACTTC.